A single sample is the source of the 13 T cell receptor beta chains below, sequenced in a study of kidney transplant recipient with SARS-CoV-2 infection. TCRdb processed the reads anew with MiXCR; each CDR3 protein has one entry. The sample shows roughly 250,000 distinct CDR3 sequences, around 26% of them seen only once. This specimen consisted of a blood sample, obtained at baseline and around day 120 from a kidney transplant recipient. These receptors were collected from a male patient younger than 45 who had COVID-19 and was a kidney transplant recipient. The graft donor may be the source of some T cells.

The rearrangement joins TRBV11-2 to TRBJ2-1; D possibly matches TRBD1 or TRBD2 (5 bases each). V dropped 5 bases and J dropped 4 bases, with 18 bases sitting between them. The CDR3 consists of 16 residues. The germline V gene has CDR1 SGHAT and CDR2 FQNNGV. The chain's CDR3 is CASSDNRGSHYNEQFF. The DNA of the CDR3 is TGTGCCAGCAGCGATAACCGGGGCAGCCATTACAATGAGCAGTTCTTC.

The sample holds many counts of this clonotype. This chain links TRBV5-3 with TRBJ1-2; D remains ambiguous. TRBV5-3 qualifies as an ORF whose function is uncertain. The CDR3 covers 16 residues. V lost 7 bases to trimming and J lost 4 bases, with 23 bases between them. The CDR3 sequence is CARHYGVVRKTYGYTF. CDR3 DNA: TGTGCCAGACACTACGGAGTGGTGAGAAAGACCTATGGCTACACCTTC.

This clonotype has a count of ten or more. V gene TRBV3-1 combines with J gene TRBJ1-6; D may be TRBD1 (5 bases). The CDR3 consists of 15 residues. V shed 0 bases and J shed 5 bases, with 8 bases lying between them. Germline V gives CDR1 LGHDT, CDR2 YNNKEL (reference sequence). The CDR3 reads CASSQETANNSPLHF. For the CDR3, the DNA is TGTGCCAGCAGCCAAGAGACAGCGAATAATTCACCCCTCCACTTT.

A note on this clonotype: With a much larger clone just one base away, this may be a read error. The rearrangement uses TRBV16 and TRBJ1-2, with D uncertain. Per the germline V gene, CDR1 is KGHSY and CDR2 is FQNENV. The germline V and J ends were trimmed by 5 bases and 4 bases, with 23 bases remaining between them. This CDR3 contains 17 residues. Here the CDR3 DNA reads TGTGCCAGCAGCGTTAAAGTGGTCGTTAGAAGGACCTATGGCTACACCTTC. Translating it yields CASSVKVVVRRTYGYTF.

The gene calls are TRBV11-3 and TRBJ2-5; D assignment may be TRBD1 or TRBD2 (5 bases each). The DNA end favors TRBJ2-7, so the J call may be wrong. CDR1 is SGHNT, CDR2 YENEEA, per germline. This CDR3 region has 15 residues. CDR3: CASSDRGSSSYEQYF. The CDR3 nucleotides are TGTGCCAGCAGCGACCGGGGCAGTAGCTCCTACGAGCAGTACTTC.

In its sample, this clonotype was seen many times. The V and J genes are TRBV21-1 and TRBJ2-6; the tabulated D call, TRBD1, remains unverified against the DNA. TRBV21-1 is given as a pseudogene. The CDR3 loop spans 16 amino acids. CDR3 residues: CASSKVQGTGANVLTF. The CDR3 nucleotides read TGTGCCAGCAGCAAGGTGCAGGGGACTGGGGCCAACGTCCTGACTTTC.

Worth noting for this clonotype: This may come from a read error, since a much larger clone is one base off. V gene TRBV3-1 combines with J gene TRBJ1-1; D unresolved. The CDR3 covers 17 residues. CDR1 is LGHDT and CDR2 is YNNKEL in the germline V gene (reference sequence). The CDR3 DNA reads as TGTGCCAGCAGCTGGCCCGATCCCATTTCAATTCGCACTGAAGCTTCCTTT. Amino acid sequence: CASSWPDPISIRTEASF.

This clonotype was detected ten times or more. The chain has TRBV12-5 and TRBJ2-7, with a tentative D call TRBD1 (5 bases). V lost 7 bases to trimming and J lost 4 bases, with 14 bases between them. This CDR3 is built from 13 residues. In germline, CDR1 is LGHNT, CDR2 FRNRAP. The CDR3 sequence: CASALGLNYEQYF. The CDR3 nucleotides read TGTGCTAGTGCCCTGGGGCTTAATTACGAGCAGTACTTC. Full variable domain (remainder filled in from reference TRBV12-5 and TRBJ2-7): DARVTQTPRHKVTEMGQEVTMRCQPILGHNTVFWYRQTMMQGLELLAYFRNRAPLDDSGMPKDRFSAEMPDATLATLKIQPSEPRDSAVYFCASALGLNYEQYFGPGTRLTVT.

Regarding this clonotype: A much larger clone lies one base from this, so it may be a read error. This chain joins TRBV4-1 and TRBJ1-2; D call uncertain. The CDR3 sequence is 14 residues long. The germline gives CDR1 MGHRA, CDR2 YSYEKL. The CDR3 sequence: CASGQADVGYGYTF. In DNA form, the CDR3 reads TGCGCCAGCGGCCAGGCTGATGTGGGATATGGCTACACCTTC.

The chain is built from TRBV21-1 and TRBJ2-7; TRBD1, the table's D call, lacks a check against the DNA. TRBV21-1 is tagged as a pseudogene. This CDR3 comprises 16 residues. This CDR3 is CASSKPPHGSSCKQYF. The CDR3 region has the DNA TGTGCCAGCAGCAAACCCCCCCACGGAAGCTCCTGCAAGCAGTACTTC.

This clonotype was counted at least ten times. The chain links TRBV6-5 to TRBJ1-4, with a possible D match to TRBD1 (5 bases). Trimming pared 5 bases from V and 6 bases from J, leaving 16 bases between. The CDR3 is 15 amino acids. The germline V gene encodes CDR1 MNHEY and CDR2 SVGAGI. Written as DNA, the CDR3 is TGTGCCAGCAGTCCATCTACAGGTACCGATGAAAAACTGTTTTTT. Translating it yields CASSPSTGTDEKLFF.

The chain combines TRBV8-2 with TRBJ1-2. TRBV8-2 is a pseudogene segment. The length of the CDR3 is 16 residues. CDR3 nucleotides: TGTGGCAGTACATCTCATGATAGCCAAAAGACCTATGGCTACACCTTC. This encodes CGSTSHDSQKTYGYTF.

The table lists this clonotype with many counts. The chain carries TRBV6-6 and TRBJ1-6; weak D call: TRBD1 (5 bases). CDR3 size: 12 residues. V was pared by 5 bases and J by 7 bases, with 6 bases between. Germline CDR1 and CDR2: MNHNY and SVGAGI (reference sequence). CDR3 in amino acids: CASSRDNSPLHF. The CDR3 bases are TGTGCCAGCAGTCGGGACAATTCACCCCTCCACTTT.